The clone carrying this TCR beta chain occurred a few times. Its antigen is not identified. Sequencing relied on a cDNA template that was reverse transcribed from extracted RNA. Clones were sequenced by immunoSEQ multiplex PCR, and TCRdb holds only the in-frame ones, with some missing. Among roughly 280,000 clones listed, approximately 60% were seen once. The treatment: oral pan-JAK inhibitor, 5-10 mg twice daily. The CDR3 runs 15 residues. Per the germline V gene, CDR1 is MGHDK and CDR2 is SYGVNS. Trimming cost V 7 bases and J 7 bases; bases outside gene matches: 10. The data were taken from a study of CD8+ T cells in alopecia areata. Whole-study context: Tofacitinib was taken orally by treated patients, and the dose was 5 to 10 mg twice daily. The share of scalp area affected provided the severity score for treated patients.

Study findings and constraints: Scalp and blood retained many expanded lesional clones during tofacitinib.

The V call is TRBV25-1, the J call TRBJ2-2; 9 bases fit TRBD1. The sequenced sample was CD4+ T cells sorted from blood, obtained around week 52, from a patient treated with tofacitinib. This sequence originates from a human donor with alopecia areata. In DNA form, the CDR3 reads TGTGCCAGCACTCCGGGACAGGGATTTGTCGGGGAGCTGTTTTTT. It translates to CASTPGQGFVGELFF.